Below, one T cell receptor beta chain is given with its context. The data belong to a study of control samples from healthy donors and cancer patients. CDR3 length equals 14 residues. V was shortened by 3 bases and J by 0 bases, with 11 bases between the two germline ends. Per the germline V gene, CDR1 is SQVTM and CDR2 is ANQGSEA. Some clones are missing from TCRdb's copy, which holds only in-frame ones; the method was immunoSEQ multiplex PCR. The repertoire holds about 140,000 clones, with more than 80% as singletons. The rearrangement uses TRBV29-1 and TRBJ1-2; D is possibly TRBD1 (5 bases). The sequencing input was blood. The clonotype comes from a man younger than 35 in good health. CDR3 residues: CSVERVTANYGYTF. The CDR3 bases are TGCAGCGTTGAGAGGGTGACAGCTAACTATGGCTACACCTTC.